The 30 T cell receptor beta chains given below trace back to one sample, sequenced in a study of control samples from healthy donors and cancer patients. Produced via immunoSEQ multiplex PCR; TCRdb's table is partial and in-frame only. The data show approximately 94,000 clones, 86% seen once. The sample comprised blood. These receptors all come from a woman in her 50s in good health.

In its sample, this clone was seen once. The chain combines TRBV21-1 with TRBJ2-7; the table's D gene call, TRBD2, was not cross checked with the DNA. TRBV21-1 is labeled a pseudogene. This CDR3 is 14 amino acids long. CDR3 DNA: TGTGCCAGCAGCAAAGTTAAGGCGGCAGCCGAGCAGTACTTC. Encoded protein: CASSKVKAAAEQYF.

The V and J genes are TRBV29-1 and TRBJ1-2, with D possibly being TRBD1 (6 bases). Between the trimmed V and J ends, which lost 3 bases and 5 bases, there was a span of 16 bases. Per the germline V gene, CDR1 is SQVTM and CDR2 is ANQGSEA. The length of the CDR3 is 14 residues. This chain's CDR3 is CSVDAPGERYGYTF. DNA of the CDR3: TGCAGCGTTGACGCTCCAGGGGAGAGATATGGCTACACCTTC.

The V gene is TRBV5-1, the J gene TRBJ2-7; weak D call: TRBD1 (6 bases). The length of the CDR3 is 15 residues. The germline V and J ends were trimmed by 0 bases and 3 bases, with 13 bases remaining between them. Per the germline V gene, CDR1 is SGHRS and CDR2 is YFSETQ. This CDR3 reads CASSLVTGLYYEQYF. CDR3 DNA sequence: TGCGCCAGCAGCTTGGTGACAGGTTTATACTACGAGCAGTACTTC. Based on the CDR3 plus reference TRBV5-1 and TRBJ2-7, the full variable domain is KAGVTQTPRYLIKTRGQQVTLSCSPISGHRSVSWYQQTPGQGLQFLFEYFSETQRNKGNFPGRFSGRQFSNSRSEMNVSTLELGDSALYLCASSLVTGLYYEQYFGPGTRLTVT.

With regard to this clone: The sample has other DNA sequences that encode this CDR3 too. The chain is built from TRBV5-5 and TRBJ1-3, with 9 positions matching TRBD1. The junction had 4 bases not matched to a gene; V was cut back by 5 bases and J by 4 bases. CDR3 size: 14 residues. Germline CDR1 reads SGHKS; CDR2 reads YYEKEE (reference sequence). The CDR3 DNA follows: TGTGCCAGCAGACCGGGACAGGGAGGAAACACCATATATTTT. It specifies CASRPGQGGNTIYF.

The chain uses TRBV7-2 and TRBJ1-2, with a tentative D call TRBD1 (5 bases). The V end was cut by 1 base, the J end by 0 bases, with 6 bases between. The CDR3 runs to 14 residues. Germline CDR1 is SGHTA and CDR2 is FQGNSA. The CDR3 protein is CASSLGGANYGYTF. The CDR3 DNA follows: TGTGCCAGCAGCTTAGGGGGGGCTAACTATGGCTACACCTTC.

This CDR3 reads CASSVGLAGDEQYF. The CDR3 region has the DNA TGTGCCAGCAGCGTAGGACTAGCGGGGGACGAGCAGTACTTC. The chain couples TRBV9 to TRBJ2-7; 12 bases match TRBD2. This CDR3 has 14 residues. The germline CDR1 and CDR2 sequences are SGDLS and YYNGEE. With V trimmed by 0 bases and J by 5 bases, 0 bases remained unmatched.

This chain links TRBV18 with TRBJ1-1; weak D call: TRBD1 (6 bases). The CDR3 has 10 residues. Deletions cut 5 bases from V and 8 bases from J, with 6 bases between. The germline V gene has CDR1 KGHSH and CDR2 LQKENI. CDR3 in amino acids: CASSGTEAFF. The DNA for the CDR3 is TGTGCCAGCTCAGGGACAGAAGCTTTCTTT.

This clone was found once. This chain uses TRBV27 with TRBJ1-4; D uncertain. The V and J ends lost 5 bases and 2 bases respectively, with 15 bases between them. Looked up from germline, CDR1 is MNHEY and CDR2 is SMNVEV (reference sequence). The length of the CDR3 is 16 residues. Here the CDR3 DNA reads TGTGCCAGCAGTAGCTACAGTTCGCCGACTAATGAAAAACTGTTTTTT. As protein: CASSSYSSPTNEKLFF.

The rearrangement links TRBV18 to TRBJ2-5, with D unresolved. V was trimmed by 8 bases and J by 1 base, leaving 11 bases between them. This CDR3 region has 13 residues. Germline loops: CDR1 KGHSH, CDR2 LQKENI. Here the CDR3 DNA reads TGTGCCAGCCTCGAAACCTCCCAAGAGACCCAGTACTTC. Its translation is CASLETSQETQYF.

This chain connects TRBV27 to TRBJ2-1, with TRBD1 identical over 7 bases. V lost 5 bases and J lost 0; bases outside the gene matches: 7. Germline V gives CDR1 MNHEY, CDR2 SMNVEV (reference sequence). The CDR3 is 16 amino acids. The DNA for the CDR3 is TGTGCCAGCAGTCCCGGGACAGCTCTCTCCTACAATGAGCAGTTCTTC. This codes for CASSPGTALSYNEQFF.

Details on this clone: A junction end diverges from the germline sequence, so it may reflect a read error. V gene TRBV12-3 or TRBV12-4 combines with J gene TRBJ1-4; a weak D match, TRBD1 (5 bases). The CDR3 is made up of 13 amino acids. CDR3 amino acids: CASSTAASRQRSF. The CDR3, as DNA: TGTGCCAGCAGTACCGCCGCGTCGAGACAGAGGAGTTTT.

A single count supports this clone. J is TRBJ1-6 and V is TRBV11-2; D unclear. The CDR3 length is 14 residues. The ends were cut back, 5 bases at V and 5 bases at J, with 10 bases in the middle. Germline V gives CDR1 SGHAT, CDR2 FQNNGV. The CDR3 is CASSPDTDNSPLHF. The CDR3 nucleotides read TGTGCCAGCAGCCCCGACACAGATAATTCACCCCTCCACTTT. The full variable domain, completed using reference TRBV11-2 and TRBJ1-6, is EAGVAQSPRYKIIEKRQSVAFWCNPISGHATLYWYQQILGQGPKLLIQFQNNGVVDDSQLPKDRFSAERLKGVDSTLKIQPAKLEDSAVYLCASSPDTDNSPLHFGNGTRLTVT.

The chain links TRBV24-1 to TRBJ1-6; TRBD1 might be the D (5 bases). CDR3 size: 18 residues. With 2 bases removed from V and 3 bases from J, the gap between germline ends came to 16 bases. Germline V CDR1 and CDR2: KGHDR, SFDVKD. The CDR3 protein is CATSDSPGPYYYNSPLHF. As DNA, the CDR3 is TGTGCCACCAGTGATTCCCCGGGGCCTTATTACTATAATTCACCCCTCCACTTT.

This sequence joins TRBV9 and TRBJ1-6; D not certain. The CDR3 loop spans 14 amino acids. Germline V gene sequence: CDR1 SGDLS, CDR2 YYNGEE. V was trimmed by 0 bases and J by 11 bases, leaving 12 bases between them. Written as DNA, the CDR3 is TGTGCCAGCAGCGTAGCTCCCGATAGGCCACCCCTCCACTTT. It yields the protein CASSVAPDRPPLHF.

The CDR3 nucleotides are TGTGCCAGCAGCAAAGGGACGGACTATGGCTACACCTTC. This translates into CASSKGTDYGYTF. J is TRBJ1-2 and V is TRBV7-9; D is perhaps TRBD1 (5 bases). From germline, CDR1 is SEHNR and CDR2 FQNEAQ (reference sequence). The CDR3 is 13 amino acids. With 5 bases removed from V and 3 bases from J, the gap between germline ends came to 10 bases. The whole variable domain, remainder taken from reference TRBV7-9 and TRBJ1-2, is DTGVSQNPRHKITKRGQNVTFRCDPISEHNRLYWYRQTLGQGPEFLTYFQNEAQLEKSRLLSDRFSAERPKGSFSTLEIQRTEQGDSAMYLCASSKGTDYGYTFGSGTRLTVV.

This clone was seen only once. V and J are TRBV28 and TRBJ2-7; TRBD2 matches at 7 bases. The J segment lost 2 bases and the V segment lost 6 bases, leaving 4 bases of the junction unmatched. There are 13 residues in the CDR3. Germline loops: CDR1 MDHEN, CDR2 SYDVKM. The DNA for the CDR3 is TGTGCCAGCAGGGGGGGGTCCCCCTACGAGCAGTACTTC. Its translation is CASRGGSPYEQYF. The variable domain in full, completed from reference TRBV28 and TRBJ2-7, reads DVKVTQSSRYLVKRTGEKVFLECVQDMDHENMFWYRQDPGLGLRLIYFSYDVKMKEKGDIPEGYSVSREKKERFSLILESASTNQTSMYLCASRGGSPYEQYFGPGTRLTVT.

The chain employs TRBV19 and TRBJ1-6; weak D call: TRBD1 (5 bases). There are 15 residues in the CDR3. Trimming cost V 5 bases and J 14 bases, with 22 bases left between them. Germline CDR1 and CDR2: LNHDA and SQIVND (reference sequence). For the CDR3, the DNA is TGTGCCAGTAGTTTGGCGGGACGAGGGCTTGGGGCCCTCCACTTT. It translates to CASSLAGRGLGALHF.

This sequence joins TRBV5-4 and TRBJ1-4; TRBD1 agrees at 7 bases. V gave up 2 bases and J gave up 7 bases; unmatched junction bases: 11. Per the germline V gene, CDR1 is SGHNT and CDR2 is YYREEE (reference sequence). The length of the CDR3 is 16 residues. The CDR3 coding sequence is TGTGCCAGCAGCTTTAGAGGGGGCGCAGAGGCTGAAAAACTGTTTTTT. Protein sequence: CASSFRGGAEAEKLFF.

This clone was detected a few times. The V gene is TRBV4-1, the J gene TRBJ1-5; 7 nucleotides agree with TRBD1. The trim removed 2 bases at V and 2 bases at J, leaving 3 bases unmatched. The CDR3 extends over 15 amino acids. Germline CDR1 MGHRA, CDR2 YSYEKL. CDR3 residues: CASSQQGQRNQPQHF. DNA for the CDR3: TGCGCCAGCAGCCAACAGGGACAGCGCAATCAGCCCCAGCATTTT.

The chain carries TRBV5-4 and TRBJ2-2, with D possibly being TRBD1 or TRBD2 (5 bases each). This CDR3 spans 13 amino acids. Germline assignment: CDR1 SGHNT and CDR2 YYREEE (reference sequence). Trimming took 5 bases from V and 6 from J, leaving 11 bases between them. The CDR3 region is CASRVLGAGELFF. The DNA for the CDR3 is TGTGCCAGCAGGGTACTAGGGGCCGGGGAGCTGTTTTTT.

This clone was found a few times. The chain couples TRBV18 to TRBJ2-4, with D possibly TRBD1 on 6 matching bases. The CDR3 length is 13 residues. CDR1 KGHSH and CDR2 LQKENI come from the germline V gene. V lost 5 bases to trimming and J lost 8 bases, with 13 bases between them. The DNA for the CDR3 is TGTGCCAGCTCAGACAGGTATCGGGACATTCAGTACTTC. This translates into CASSDRYRDIQYF. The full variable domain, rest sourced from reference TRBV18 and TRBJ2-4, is NAGVMQNPRHLVRRRGQEARLRCSPMKGHSHVYWYRQLPEEGLKFMVYLQKENIIDESGMPKERFSAEFPKEGPSILRIQQVVRGDSAAYFCASSDRYRDIQYFGAGTRLSVL.

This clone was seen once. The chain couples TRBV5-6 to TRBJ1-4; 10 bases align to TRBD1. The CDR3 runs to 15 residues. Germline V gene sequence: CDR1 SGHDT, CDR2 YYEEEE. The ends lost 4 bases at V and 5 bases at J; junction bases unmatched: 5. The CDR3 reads CASSNRDRGNEKLFF. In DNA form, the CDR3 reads TGTGCCAGCAGCAACCGGGACAGGGGAAATGAAAAACTGTTTTTT.

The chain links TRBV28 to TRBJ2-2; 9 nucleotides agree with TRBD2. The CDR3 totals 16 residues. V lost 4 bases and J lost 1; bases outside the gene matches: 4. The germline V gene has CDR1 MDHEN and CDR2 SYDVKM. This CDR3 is CASSSFSGRNTGELFF. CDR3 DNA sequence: TGTGCCAGCAGTTCTTTTAGCGGGAGGAACACCGGGGAGCTGTTTTTT.

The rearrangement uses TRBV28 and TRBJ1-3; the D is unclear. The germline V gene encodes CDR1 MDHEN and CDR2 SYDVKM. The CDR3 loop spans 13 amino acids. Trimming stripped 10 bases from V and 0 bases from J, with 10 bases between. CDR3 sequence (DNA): TGTGCCACCCGGGATTACTCTGGAAACACCATATATTTT. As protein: CATRDYSGNTIYF.

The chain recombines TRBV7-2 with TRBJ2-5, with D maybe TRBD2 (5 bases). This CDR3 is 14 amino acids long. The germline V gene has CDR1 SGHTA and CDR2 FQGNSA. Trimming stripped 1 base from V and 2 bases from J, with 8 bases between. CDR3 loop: CASSLVDYQETQYF. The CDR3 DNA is TGTGCCAGCAGCTTAGTCGACTATCAAGAGACCCAGTACTTC.

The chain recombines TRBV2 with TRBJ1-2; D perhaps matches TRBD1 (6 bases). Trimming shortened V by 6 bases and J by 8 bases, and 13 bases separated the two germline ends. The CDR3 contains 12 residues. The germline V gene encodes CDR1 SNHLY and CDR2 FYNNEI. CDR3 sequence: CASRSQGGGYTF. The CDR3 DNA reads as TGTGCCAGCAGATCACAGGGAGGCGGCTACACCTTC. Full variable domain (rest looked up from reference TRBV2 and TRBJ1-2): EPEVTQTPSHQVTQMGQEVILRCVPISNHLYFYWYRQILGQKVEFLVSFYNNEISEKSEIFDDQFSVERPDGSNFTLKIRSTKLEDSAMYFCASRSQGGGYTFGSGTRLTVV.

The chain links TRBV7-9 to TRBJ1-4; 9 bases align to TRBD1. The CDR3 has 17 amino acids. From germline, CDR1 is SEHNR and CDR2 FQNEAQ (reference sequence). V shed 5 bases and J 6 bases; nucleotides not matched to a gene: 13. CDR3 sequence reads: CASSPRDRAVLYEKLFF. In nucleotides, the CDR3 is TGTGCCAGCAGCCCCCGGGACAGGGCCGTTCTCTATGAAAAACTGTTTTTT.

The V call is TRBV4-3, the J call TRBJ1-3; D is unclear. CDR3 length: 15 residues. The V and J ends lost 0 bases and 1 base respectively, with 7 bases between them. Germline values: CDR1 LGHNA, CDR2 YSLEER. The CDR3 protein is CASSQDAASGNTIYF. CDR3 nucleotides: TGCGCCAGCAGCCAAGATGCAGCTTCTGGAAACACCATATATTTT.

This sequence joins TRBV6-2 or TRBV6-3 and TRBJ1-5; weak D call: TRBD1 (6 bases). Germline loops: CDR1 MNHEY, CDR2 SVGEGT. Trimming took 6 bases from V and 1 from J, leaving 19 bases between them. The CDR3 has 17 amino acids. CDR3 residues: CASSSTWGGSSNQPQHF. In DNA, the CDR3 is TGTGCCAGCAGCTCTACCTGGGGGGGCTCAAGCAATCAGCCCCAGCATTTT.

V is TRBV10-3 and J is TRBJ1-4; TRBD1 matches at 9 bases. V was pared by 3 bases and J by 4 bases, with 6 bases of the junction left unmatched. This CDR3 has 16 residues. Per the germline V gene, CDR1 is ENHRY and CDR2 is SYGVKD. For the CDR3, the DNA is TGTGCCATCAGTGAATTTTCGGGACAGGGTAATGAAAAACTGTTTTTT. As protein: CAISEFSGQGNEKLFF.